This T cell receptor (beta chain) was found in a study of blood T cells in healthy people across ages. Study background: Per two T cells, about one barcoded beta molecule was captured through template switching.

The second PCR ran about 6 to 11 cycles with a sample-barcoded 5' primer and J-beta primers. One entry per CDR3 protein, called by TCRdb with MiXCR from the 5' RACE reads. The sample records over 1,500,000 distinct CDR3 sequences, about 39% being singletons. This clonotype was obtained from a human donor in good health. The sequenced sample was blood.

The CDR3 sequence: CASSPGAGGHYGYTF. CDR3 DNA sequence: TGTGCCAGCAGCCCCGGGGCAGGGGGCCACTATGGCTACACCTTC. The chain combines TRBV7-3 with TRBJ1-2, with 8 bases that match TRBD1. V lost 5 bases to trimming and J lost 3 bases; unmatched junction nucleotides: 8. Per germline, CDR1 SGHTA and CDR2 FQGTGA. The CDR3 is 15 residues long.